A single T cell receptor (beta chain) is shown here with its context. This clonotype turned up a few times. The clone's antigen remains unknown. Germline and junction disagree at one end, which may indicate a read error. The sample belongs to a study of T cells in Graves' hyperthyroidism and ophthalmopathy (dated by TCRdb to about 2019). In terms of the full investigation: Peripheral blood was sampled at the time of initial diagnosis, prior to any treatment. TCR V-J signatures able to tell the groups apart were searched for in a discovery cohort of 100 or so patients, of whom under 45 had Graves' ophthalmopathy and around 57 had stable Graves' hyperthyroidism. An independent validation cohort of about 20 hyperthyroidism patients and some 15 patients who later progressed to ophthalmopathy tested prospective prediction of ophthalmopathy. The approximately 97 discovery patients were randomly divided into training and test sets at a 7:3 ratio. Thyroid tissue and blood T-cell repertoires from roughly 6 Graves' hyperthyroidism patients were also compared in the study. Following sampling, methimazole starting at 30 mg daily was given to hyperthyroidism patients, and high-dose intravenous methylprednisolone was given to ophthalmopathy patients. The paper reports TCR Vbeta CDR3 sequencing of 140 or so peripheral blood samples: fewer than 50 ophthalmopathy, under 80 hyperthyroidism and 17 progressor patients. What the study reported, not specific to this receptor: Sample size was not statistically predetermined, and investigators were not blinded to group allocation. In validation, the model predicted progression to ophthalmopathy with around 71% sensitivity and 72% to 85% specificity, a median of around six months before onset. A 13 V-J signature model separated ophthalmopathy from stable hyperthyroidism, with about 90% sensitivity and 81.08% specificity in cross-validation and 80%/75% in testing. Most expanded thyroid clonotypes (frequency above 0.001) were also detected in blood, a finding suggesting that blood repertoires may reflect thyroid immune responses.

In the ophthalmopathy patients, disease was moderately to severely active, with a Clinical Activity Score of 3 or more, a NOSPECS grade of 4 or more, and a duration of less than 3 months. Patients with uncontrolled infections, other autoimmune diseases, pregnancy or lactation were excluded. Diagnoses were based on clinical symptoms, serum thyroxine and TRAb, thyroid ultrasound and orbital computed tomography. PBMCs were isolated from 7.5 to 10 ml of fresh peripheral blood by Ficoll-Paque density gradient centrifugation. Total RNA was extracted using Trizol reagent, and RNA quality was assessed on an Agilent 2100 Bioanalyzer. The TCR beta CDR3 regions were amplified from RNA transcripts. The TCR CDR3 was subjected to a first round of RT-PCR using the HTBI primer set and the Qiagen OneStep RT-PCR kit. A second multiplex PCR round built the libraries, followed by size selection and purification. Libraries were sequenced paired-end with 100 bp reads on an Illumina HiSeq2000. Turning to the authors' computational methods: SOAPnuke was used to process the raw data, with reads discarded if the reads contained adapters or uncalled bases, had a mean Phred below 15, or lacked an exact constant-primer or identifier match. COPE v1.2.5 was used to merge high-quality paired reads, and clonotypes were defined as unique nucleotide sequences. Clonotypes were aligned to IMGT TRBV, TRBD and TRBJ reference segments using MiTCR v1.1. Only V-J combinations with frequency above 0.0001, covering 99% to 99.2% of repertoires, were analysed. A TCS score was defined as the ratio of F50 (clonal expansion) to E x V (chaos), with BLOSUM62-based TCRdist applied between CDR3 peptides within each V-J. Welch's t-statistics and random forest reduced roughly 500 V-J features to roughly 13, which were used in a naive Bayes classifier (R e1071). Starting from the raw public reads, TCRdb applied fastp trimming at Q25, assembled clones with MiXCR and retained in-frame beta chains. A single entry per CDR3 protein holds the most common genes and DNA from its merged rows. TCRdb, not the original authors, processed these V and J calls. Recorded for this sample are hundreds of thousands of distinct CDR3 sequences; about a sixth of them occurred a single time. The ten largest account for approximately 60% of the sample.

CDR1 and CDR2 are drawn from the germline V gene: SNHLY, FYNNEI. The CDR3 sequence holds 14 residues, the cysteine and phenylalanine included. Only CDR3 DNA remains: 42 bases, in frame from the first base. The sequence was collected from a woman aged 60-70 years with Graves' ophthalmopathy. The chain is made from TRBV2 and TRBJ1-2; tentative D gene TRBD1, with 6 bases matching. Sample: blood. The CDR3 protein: CAGSEAGEEGGYTF. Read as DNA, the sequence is TGTGCCGGCAGTGAGGCAGGGGAGGAGGGTGGCTACACCTTC. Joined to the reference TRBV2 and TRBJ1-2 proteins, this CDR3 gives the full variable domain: EPEVTQTPSHQVTQMGQEVILRCVPISNHLYFYWYRQILGQKVEFLVSFYNNEISEKSEIFDDQFSVERPDGSNFTLKIRSTKLEDSAMYFCAGSEAGEEGGYTFGSGTRLTVV.